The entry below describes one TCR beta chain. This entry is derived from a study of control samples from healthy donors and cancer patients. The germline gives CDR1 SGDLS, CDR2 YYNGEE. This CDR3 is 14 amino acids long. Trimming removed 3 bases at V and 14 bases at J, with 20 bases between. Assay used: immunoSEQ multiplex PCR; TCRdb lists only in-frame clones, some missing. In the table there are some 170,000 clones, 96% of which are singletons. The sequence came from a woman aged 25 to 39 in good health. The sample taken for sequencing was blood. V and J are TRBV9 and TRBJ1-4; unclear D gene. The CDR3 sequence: CASSAGSSPVKLFF. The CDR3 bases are TGTGCCAGCAGCGCGGGATCTTCCCCCGTCAAGCTGTTTTTT. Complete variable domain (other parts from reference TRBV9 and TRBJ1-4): DSGVTQTPKHLITATGQRVTLRCSPRSGDLSVYWYQQSLDQGLQFLIQYYNGEERAKGNILERFSAQQFPDLHSELNLSSLELGDSALYFCASSAGSSPVKLFFGSGTQLSVL.